This TCR beta chain was captured by sequencing in a study of cytotoxic CD8 clonotypes in ibrutinib-treated CLL. Study summary: Researchers reported approximately twelve relapsed/refractory and over 14 treatment-naive patients, fewer than 18 of them IGHV unmutated. Following a median roughly 12 months of treatment, with a range of 6 to 36, response samples were taken.

Deletions cut 6 bases from V and 5 bases from J, with 16 bases between. The CDR3 extends over 14 amino acids. CDR1 and CDR2 (germline): MDHEN, SYDVKM. Study-wide results and caveats: The clonality rise at ibrutinib response reflected private clonotype expansion. Sustained-remission patients were sampled at one set of times and progressing patients at different ones.

The data were produced by immunoSEQ multiplex PCR, yet TCRdb's version contains in-frame clones alone and is incomplete. The data contain about 16,000 clones, about 65% of them singletons. Turning to this clone: Antigen: not known.

Sequencing used PBMCs, obtained before ibrutinib treatment. The clonotype comes from a human donor with chronic lymphocytic leukemia. This chain links TRBV28 with TRBJ1-2; D perhaps matches TRBD1 (5 bases). In nucleotides, the CDR3 is TGTGCCAGCAGCCCCCCGGGGCAGATTTATGGCTACACCTTC. Translation: CASSPPGQIYGYTF.